This TCR beta chain is drawn from a study of T cell changes during pregnancy in multiple sclerosis. This clone was detected a few times. CDR1 MNHEY and CDR2 SVGAGI come from the germline V gene. The V segment lost 5 bases and the J segment 2 bases; nucleotides outside the gene matches: 1. The CDR3 sequence is 14 residues long. Sequencing used immunoSEQ multiplex PCR; TCRdb keeps in-frame clones, though not all of them. The sample records about 59,000 clones, around 95% being singletons. Sequenced material: CD4+ T cells from peripheral blood mononuclear cells, taken before pregnancy. The chain links TRBV6-5 to TRBJ1-3; 9 bases are shared with TRBD1. This receptor was identified in a female donor with multiple sclerosis, enrolled in a pregnancy study. CDR3 in amino acids: CASSGTGTGNTIYF. CDR3 DNA sequence: TGTGCCAGCAGTGGGACAGGGACTGGAAACACCATATATTTT.